These 22 T cell receptor beta chains were sequenced from one sample in a study of cytomegalovirus exposure and HLA in healthy donors. The PCR contained 60 Vbeta and 13 Jbeta primers. Profiling relied on immunoSEQ multiplex PCR, and the TCRdb table lists in-frame clones only, not all of them. This sample has under 150,000 clones; 78% occur once, and the top ten carry about 1.5%. Material for sequencing was PBMCs. The source of these receptors is a woman aged 18-29 years in good health and CMV-seronegative.

This clone showed up just a few times. V and J are TRBV7-7 and TRBJ1-1; D is possibly TRBD1 (6 bases). The CDR3 runs to 13 residues. Germline CDR1 is SSHAT and CDR2 is FNYEAQ (reference sequence). Deletions cut 2 bases from V and 5 bases from J, with 9 bases between. The CDR3 DNA follows: TGTGCCAGCAGCTTAAGGCAGGGGACTGAAGCTTTCTTT. Residues: CASSLRQGTEAFF.

This clone was recorded once. This chain joins TRBV7-8 and TRBJ1-5; D not certain. The germline gives CDR1 SGHVS, CDR2 FQNEAQ. There are 16 residues in the CDR3. V lost 4 bases and J lost 1, with 14 bases in between. The CDR3 is CASSSGPGKSNQPQHF. The CDR3 coding sequence is TGTGCCAGCAGCTCTGGGCCGGGGAAGAGCAATCAGCCCCAGCATTTT. The full variable domain, in which reference TRBV7-8 and TRBJ1-5 provide the parts outside the CDR3, is GAGVSQSPRYKVAKRGQDVALRCDPISGHVSLFWYQQALGQGPEFLTYFQNEAQLDKSGLPSDRFFAERPEGSVSTLKIQRTQQEDSAVYLCASSSGPGKSNQPQHFGDGTRLSIL.

J is TRBJ2-5 and V is TRBV5-1; the D gene is possibly TRBD2 (6 bases). Germline loops: CDR1 SGHRS, CDR2 YFSETQ. CDR3 size: 14 residues. The V gene lost 4 bases and the J gene lost 2 bases, with 12 bases spanning the gap. The CDR3 loop is CASSPGAGQETQYF. DNA of the CDR3: TGCGCCAGCAGCCCGGGAGCAGGGCAAGAGACCCAGTACTTC.

The chain uses TRBV5-6 and TRBJ1-4; D remains ambiguous. The germline gives CDR1 SGHDT, CDR2 YYEEEE. CDR3 length equals 14 residues. Trimming shortened V by 3 bases and J by 0 bases, and 6 bases separated the two germline ends. For the CDR3, the DNA is TGTGCCAGCAGCTATACACCAACTAATGAAAAACTGTTTTTT. This codes for CASSYTPTNEKLFF.

The rearrangement joins TRBV10-3 to TRBJ1-2; D is ambiguous. Germline V gene lookup returns CDR1 ENHRY and CDR2 SYGVKD. The CDR3 is 13 amino acids. Between the trimmed V and J ends, which lost 11 bases and 4 bases, there was a span of 17 bases. The CDR3 nucleotides read TGTGCCTCCATGACGGAGGATGGCTATGGCTACACCTTC. This codes for CASMTEDGYGYTF.

This clone has only one observation. This chain joins TRBV6-5 and TRBJ2-7; possible D gene TRBD1, 6 bases. The germline V gene encodes CDR1 MNHEY and CDR2 SVGAGI. The V and J ends lost 6 bases and 3 bases respectively, with 18 bases between them. This CDR3 comprises 15 residues. The CDR3 sequence is CASSSPQQGFYEQYF. In DNA, the CDR3 is TGTGCCAGCAGCTCTCCCCAGCAGGGGTTCTACGAGCAGTACTTC.

This chain uses TRBV29-1 with TRBJ2-1; 7 bases line up with TRBD2. The CDR3 totals 12 residues. Germline V gene data show CDR1 as SQVTM and CDR2 as ANQGSEA. With 7 bases clipped from V and 4 bases from J, the junction kept 4 bases outside the gene matches. CDR3 DNA: TGCAGCGCCGGGGACTATTACAATGAGCAGTTCTTC. Protein: CSAGDYYNEQFF.

The chain recombines TRBV5-1 with TRBJ2-1; TRBD1 matches at 7 bases. Losses at the gene ends were 4 bases for V and 2 bases for J; bases not matched to a gene: 3. This CDR3 is built from 14 residues. CDR1 and CDR2 from the germline V gene are SGHRS and YFSETQ. The CDR3 here is CASSDRATYNEQFF. CDR3 DNA: TGCGCCAGCAGCGACAGGGCAACCTACAATGAGCAGTTCTTC.

The CDR3 loop reads CASSLRPGGRADEQYF. The CDR3 DNA follows: TGTGCCAGCAGCTTGAGGCCTGGCGGGAGGGCCGACGAGCAGTACTTC. The chain employs TRBV7-2 and TRBJ2-7; TRBD2 matches 9 bases. CDR3 length equals 16 residues. Germline V lookup: CDR1 SGHTA, CDR2 FQGNSA. Losses at the gene ends were 3 bases for V and 5 bases for J; bases not matched to a gene: 11. The full variable domain, with the rest looked up from reference TRBV7-2 and TRBJ2-7, is GAGVSQSPSNKVTEKGKDVELRCDPISGHTALYWYRQSLGQGLEFLIYFQGNSAPDKSGLPSDRFSAERTGGSVSTLTIQRTQQEDSAVYLCASSLRPGGRADEQYFGPGTRLTVT.

This sequence joins TRBV12-5 and TRBJ2-5; 10 bases agree with TRBD2. Germline assignment: CDR1 LGHNT and CDR2 FRNRAP. This CDR3 contains 18 residues. V gave up 0 bases and J gave up 4 bases; unmatched junction bases: 11. DNA for the CDR3: TGTGCTAGTGGTTTGGTACTAGGAGCGGGAGGGCCCACAGAGACCCAGTACTTC. Protein sequence: CASGLVLGAGGPTETQYF.

This clone was found a few times. The chain uses TRBV5-1 and TRBJ2-5; 8 bases match TRBD1. With 4 bases clipped from V and 5 bases from J, the junction kept 7 bases outside the gene matches. Germline-derived CDR1 and CDR2 are SGHRS and YFSETQ. This CDR3 has 14 residues. CDR3 sequence reads: CASSGQGERETQYF. The DNA for the CDR3 is TGCGCCAGCAGCGGACAGGGTGAAAGGGAGACCCAGTACTTC.

The rearrangement joins TRBV6-5 to TRBJ2-1; D gene uncertain. CDR3 length equals 12 residues. The ends were cut back, 5 bases at V and 2 bases at J, with 4 bases in the middle. Germline CDR1 is MNHEY and CDR2 is SVGAGI. CDR3 region: CASSDTYNEQFF. The CDR3 DNA is TGTGCCAGCAGTGACACCTACAATGAGCAGTTCTTC.

This chain joins TRBV5-6 and TRBJ1-2; D unresolved. The V end was cut by 4 bases, the J end by 0 bases, with 13 bases between. CDR1 is SGHDT and CDR2 is YYEEEE in the germline V gene. This CDR3 has 15 amino acids. The CDR3 reads CASSGSRGSNYGYTF. The CDR3 nucleotides are TGTGCCAGCAGCGGGTCCCGGGGATCTAACTATGGCTACACCTTC.

This sequence joins TRBV19 and TRBJ1-4, with 10 positions matching TRBD1. V lost 7 bases and J lost 8; bases outside the gene matches: 7. This CDR3 is built from 14 residues. The germline V gene has CDR1 LNHDA and CDR2 SQIVND (reference sequence). CDR3 sequence: CASKGTGVDEKLFF. CDR3 nucleotide sequence: TGTGCCAGTAAGGGGACAGGGGTTGACGAAAAACTGTTTTTT.

The chain links TRBV7-9 to TRBJ1-4, with TRBD1 as a possible D gene (6 bases). Trimming shortened V by 8 bases and J by 8 bases, and 18 bases separated the two germline ends. This CDR3 is built from 14 residues. Per germline, CDR1 SEHNR and CDR2 FQNEAQ (reference sequence). CDR3 coding DNA: TGTGCCAGCGGGCTTACAGGGAATGGGGAAAAACTGTTTTTT. Its protein is CASGLTGNGEKLFF.

The table lists this clone with a few counts. The chain links TRBV10-3 to TRBJ2-1, with 10 bases matching TRBD2. CDR1 and CDR2 from the germline V gene are ENHRY and SYGVKD. V lost 6 bases to trimming and J lost 5 bases; unmatched junction nucleotides: 7. The CDR3 loop spans 15 amino acids. The CDR3 DNA reads as TGTGCCATCAGGGGCGGACTAGCGGTTGACAATGAGCAGTTCTTC. Its translation: CAIRGGLAVDNEQFF.

This sequence joins TRBV5-8 and TRBJ2-5, with 11 bases lining up with TRBD1. CDR1 is SGHTS, CDR2 YDEGEE, per germline. The ends lost 5 bases at V and 4 bases at J; junction bases unmatched: 4. CDR3 length: 14 residues. The CDR3 here is CASSPDRGRETQYF. As DNA, the CDR3 is TGTGCCAGCAGTCCGGACAGGGGGCGAGAGACCCAGTACTTC.

The chain uses TRBV6-1 and TRBJ2-5; 7 bases agree with TRBD2. From germline, CDR1 is MNHNS and CDR2 SASEGT. The CDR3 has 12 residues. V lost 8 bases to trimming and J lost 5 bases; unmatched junction nucleotides: 5. The CDR3 loop reads CASGRESETQYF. The CDR3 region has the DNA TGTGCCAGCGGGAGGGAGAGTGAGACCCAGTACTTC.

This sequence joins TRBV5-4 and TRBJ2-1; 7 nucleotides align to TRBD2. The V gene's germline CDR1 is SGHNT and CDR2 YYREEE (reference sequence). CDR3 length equals 16 residues. V lost 4 bases and J lost 0; bases outside the gene matches: 7. The CDR3 loop is CASSPGGTNSYNEQFF. DNA for the CDR3: TGTGCCAGCAGCCCTGGTGGGACTAACTCCTACAATGAGCAGTTCTTC.

About this clone itself: Other nucleotide sequences from this sample produce the same CDR3. The V gene is TRBV11-2, the J gene TRBJ1-1; D ambiguous. Germline CDR1 is SGHAT and CDR2 is FQNNGV. V was pared by 3 bases and J by 0 bases, with 8 bases between. This CDR3 has 14 amino acids. The DNA of the CDR3 is TGTGCCAGCAGCTTGGGGAGGCTGAACACTGAAGCTTTCTTT. This sequence encodes CASSLGRLNTEAFF. The full variable domain, with the rest looked up from reference TRBV11-2 and TRBJ1-1, is EAGVAQSPRYKIIEKRQSVAFWCNPISGHATLYWYQQILGQGPKLLIQFQNNGVVDDSQLPKDRFSAERLKGVDSTLKIQPAKLEDSAVYLCASSLGRLNTEAFFGQGTRLTVV.

The chain links TRBV7-6 to TRBJ2-1; 9 nucleotides line up with TRBD1. The V segment lost 2 bases and the J segment 7 bases; nucleotides outside the gene matches: 6. The CDR3 runs 15 residues. The germline gives CDR1 SGHVS, CDR2 FNYEAQ. CDR3 in amino acids: CASSLNRGPRNEQFF. CDR3 sequence (DNA): TGTGCCAGCAGCTTAAACAGGGGGCCTCGGAATGAGCAGTTCTTC.

This chain uses TRBV19 with TRBJ1-2, with TRBD1 matching 9 bases. The V and J ends lost 3 bases and 6 bases, in that order; junction bases with no gene match: 2. Germline loops: CDR1 LNHDA, CDR2 SQIVND (reference sequence). The CDR3 consists of 13 residues. CDR3 sequence reads: CASSIDRGNGYTF. DNA of the CDR3: TGTGCCAGTAGTATCGACAGGGGGAATGGCTACACCTTC. Combining the CDR3 with reference TRBV19 and TRBJ1-2 gives the whole variable domain DGGITQSPKYLFRKEGQNVTLSCEQNLNHDAMYWYRQDPGQGLRLIYYSQIVNDFQKGDIAEGYSVSREKKESFPLTVTSAQKNPTAFYLCASSIDRGNGYTFGSGTRLTVV.